What follows are 15 T cell receptor beta chains derived from one specimen sequenced in a study of cytomegalovirus exposure and HLA in healthy donors. The primer mix had 60 Vbeta and 13 Jbeta primers. Assay: immunoSEQ multiplex PCR; the TCRdb copy retains only in-frame clones and omits some. The profile shows roughly 150,000 clones, 70% to 80% of them singletons. Sample: PBMCs. These receptors were collected from a woman between 35 and 50 years old in good health and CMV-seronegative.

The rearrangement links TRBV6-1 to TRBJ1-1; D might be TRBD1 (6 bases). Trimming removed 8 bases at V and 4 bases at J, with 14 bases between. This CDR3 is 13 amino acids long. Germline values: CDR1 MNHNS, CDR2 SASEGT. The CDR3 sequence is CASGRGAGTEAFF. The CDR3 bases are TGTGCCAGCGGACGGGGGGCGGGCACTGAAGCTTTCTTT.

This clone has only one observation. This chain joins TRBV5-1 and TRBJ2-1, with a weak D call TRBD1 (5 bases). There are 12 residues in the CDR3. CDR1 and CDR2 (germline): SGHRS, YFSETQ. The V gene lost 7 bases and the J gene lost 10 bases, with 15 bases spanning the gap. For the CDR3, the DNA is TGCGCCAGCGCGGAGCAGGCAGGGGAGCAGTTCTTC. It specifies CASAEQAGEQFF.

This chain links TRBV28 with TRBJ1-1; 8 bases are shared with TRBD1. Germline V gene lookup returns CDR1 MDHEN and CDR2 SYDVKM. The ends lost 4 bases at V and 7 bases at J; junction bases unmatched: 8. The CDR3 loop spans 14 amino acids. CDR3 coding DNA: TGTGCCAGCAGTTCGGACAGGGAGGTAGGTGAAGCTTTCTTT. Encoded protein: CASSSDREVGEAFF.

This clone was counted a single time. This chain links TRBV4-1 with TRBJ2-7; 10 bases map to TRBD2. This CDR3 spans 17 amino acids. Germline assignment: CDR1 MGHRA and CDR2 YSYEKL. Trimming at V came to 0 bases and at J to 6 bases, leaving 11 bases not matched to a gene. DNA for the CDR3: TGCGCCAGCAGCCAAGAATTGGTCTTAGCGGGAGGTGGCGAGCAGTACTTC. This gives the protein CASSQELVLAGGGEQYF.

The chain links TRBV7-9 to TRBJ2-5, with 8 bases identical to TRBD1. This CDR3 is 16 amino acids long. V lost 5 bases to trimming and J lost 5 bases; unmatched junction nucleotides: 13. CDR1 is SEHNR and CDR2 is FQNEAQ in the germline V gene (reference sequence). The CDR3 region is CASSPQSGTGGETQYF. Here the CDR3 DNA reads TGTGCCAGCAGCCCTCAGTCCGGGACAGGTGGTGAGACCCAGTACTTC.

The chain is built from TRBV2 and TRBJ2-1, with 7 positions matching TRBD2. The junction had 5 bases not matched to a gene; V was cut back by 2 bases and J by 1 base. Germline V lookup: CDR1 SNHLY, CDR2 FYNNEI. CDR3 length equals 16 residues. CDR3 residues: CASSEYAGASYNEQFF. CDR3 in DNA: TGTGCCAGCAGTGAATACGCGGGAGCTTCCTACAATGAGCAGTTCTTC.

About this clone: At one boundary the junction diverges from the germline segment, which might be a read error. The chain couples TRBV7-9 to TRBJ1-1, with TRBD1 as a possible D gene (6 bases). From germline, CDR1 is SEHNR and CDR2 FQNEAQ (reference sequence). This CDR3 has 15 residues. CDR3 amino acids: CASSRRRGRWTEAFF. The CDR3 DNA is TGTGCCAGCAGTCGACGCAGGGGTAGATGGACTGAAGCCTTCTTT.

V gene TRBV5-5 combines with J gene TRBJ2-7; a weak D match, TRBD2 (5 bases). Trimming left V 0 bases short and J 3 bases short, with 16 bases between. The CDR3 runs 16 residues. Germline V gives CDR1 SGHKS, CDR2 YYEKEE (reference sequence). Here the CDR3 DNA reads TGTGCCAGCAGCTTGGAGAGTGAGGGCCCTATCTACGAGCAGTACTTC. Translating gives CASSLESEGPIYEQYF.

V usage is TRBV5-1 and J usage is TRBJ2-7, with D perhaps TRBD2 (5 bases). The CDR3 extends over 16 amino acids. Germline CDR1 reads SGHRS; CDR2 reads YFSETQ. V was pared by 2 bases and J by 1 base, with 16 bases between. This CDR3 is CASSFGLLALSYEQYF. CDR3 coding DNA: TGCGCCAGCAGCTTTGGGTTATTAGCGCTTTCCTACGAGCAGTACTTC.

V usage is TRBV7-8 and J usage is TRBJ1-5; TRBD1 agrees at 7 bases. This CDR3 is 15 amino acids long. V lost 0 bases to trimming and J lost 4 bases; unmatched junction nucleotides: 3. Germline CDR1 is SGHVS and CDR2 is FQNEAQ. CDR3 nucleotides: TGTGCCAGCAGCTTAGCGGGGACAGCAAATCAGCCCCAGCATTTT. Its protein is CASSLAGTANQPQHF.

The gene calls are TRBV6-1 and TRBJ1-1; 8 bases are a match to TRBD1. From germline, CDR1 is MNHNS and CDR2 SASEGT. The CDR3 contains 15 residues. Losses at the gene ends were 4 bases for V and 7 bases for J; bases not matched to a gene: 11. CDR3 nucleotide sequence: TGTGCCAGCAGTGGACAGACAGGGGAGAAGGTTGAAGCTTTCTTT. It yields the protein CASSGQTGEKVEAFF.

This chain connects TRBV9 to TRBJ2-2; D unclear. V lost 0 bases and J 6 bases, leaving 12 bases between the germline ends. Per the germline V gene, CDR1 is SGDLS and CDR2 is YYNGEE. The CDR3 contains 15 residues. The CDR3 reads CASSVAYRSSGELFF. CDR3 bases: TGTGCCAGCAGCGTAGCTTATCGTAGCTCCGGGGAGCTGTTTTTT. The full variable domain, rest sourced from reference TRBV9 and TRBJ2-2, is DSGVTQTPKHLITATGQRVTLRCSPRSGDLSVYWYQQSLDQGLQFLIQYYNGEERAKGNILERFSAQQFPDLHSELNLSSLELGDSALYFCASSVAYRSSGELFFGEGSRLTVL.

The chain combines TRBV11-2 with TRBJ2-3, with D perhaps matching TRBD2 (6 bases). The V gene lost 4 bases and the J gene lost 0 bases, with 17 bases spanning the gap. The CDR3 runs to 17 residues. Germline-derived CDR1 and CDR2 are SGHAT and FQNNGV. The CDR3 DNA follows: TGTGCCAGCAGCTCTGGTATTAGCGGACTGAGCACAGATACGCAGTATTTT. As protein: CASSSGISGLSTDTQYF.

V usage is TRBV5-8 and J usage is TRBJ2-2, with 7 bases matching TRBD2. The V gene end was trimmed by 3 bases and the J gene end by 4 bases; junction bases not matched to a gene: 6. The CDR3 has 15 amino acids. Germline CDR1 reads SGHTS; CDR2 reads YDEGEE. CDR3 in DNA: TGTGCCAGCAGCTGGACTAGTACGGGCACCGGGGAGCTGTTTTTT. Translated: CASSWTSTGTGELFF.

The gene calls are TRBV18 and TRBJ2-5; TRBD2 might be the D (6 bases). Germline V lookup: CDR1 KGHSH, CDR2 LQKENI. The length of the CDR3 is 13 residues. Trimming pared 3 bases from V and 5 bases from J, leaving 10 bases between. In DNA form, the CDR3 reads TGTGCCAGCTCACCGGAGGGGCCGGAGACCCAGTACTTC. Its translation is CASSPEGPETQYF. The full variable domain, its missing parts supplied by reference TRBV18 and TRBJ2-5, is NAGVMQNPRHLVRRRGQEARLRCSPMKGHSHVYWYRQLPEEGLKFMVYLQKENIIDESGMPKERFSAEFPKEGPSILRIQQVVRGDSAAYFCASSPEGPETQYFGPGTRLLVL.